This entry concerns a single T cell receptor beta chain. Its specificity is not known. These data belong to a study of cytomegalovirus exposure and HLA in healthy donors. Study-level findings and limits: Investigators reported more than 150 TCR beta chains as tied to cytomegalovirus. As a later analysis revealed, most CMV-associated TCR beta chains appeared HLA-restricted. Per a prior analysis, the majority of TCR beta V segments were productive roughly 90% or roughly 30% of the time.

This donor had no CMV serostatus on record. The CDR3 is 16 residues long. Germline CDR1 SEHNR, CDR2 FQNEAQ (reference sequence). Trimming removed 1 base from V and 1 base from J, with 13 bases in between. With 60 Vbeta and 13 Jbeta primers, the PCR was carried out. Assay used: immunoSEQ multiplex PCR; TCRdb lists only in-frame clones, some missing. This table holds under 200,000 clones, over 75% found once. The sample was PBMCs. This receptor was identified in a human donor in good health. The chain is built from TRBV7-9 and TRBJ1-1; D is unresolved. The chain's CDR3 is CASSLVWELGNTEAFF. For the CDR3, the DNA is TGTGCCAGCAGCTTAGTCTGGGAGTTGGGGAACACTGAAGCTTTCTTT.